The 21 T cell receptor beta chains listed next were all sequenced from one sample in a study of cytomegalovirus exposure and HLA in healthy donors. Researchers ran the PCR with 60 Vbeta and 13 Jbeta primers. The data were produced by immunoSEQ multiplex PCR, yet TCRdb's version contains in-frame clones alone and is incomplete. The sample lists 150,000 to 200,000 clones; 60% to 80% were seen once. Sequenced material: PBMCs. These TCRs come from a man aged 40-55 years in good health and CMV-seronegative.

The chain carries TRBV30 and TRBJ2-3; the match to TRBD2 covers 8 bases. The V and J ends lost 2 bases and 2 bases, in that order; junction bases with no gene match: 12. This CDR3 has 17 amino acids. The germline CDR1 and CDR2 sequences are GTSNPN and SVGIG (reference sequence). The CDR3 loop reads CAWSLALGAGATDTQYF. The CDR3 coding sequence is TGTGCCTGGAGTCTCGCCCTGGGAGCGGGGGCCACAGATACGCAGTATTTT. Using reference TRBV30 and TRBJ2-3 for the parts outside the CDR3, the full variable domain is SQTIHQWPATLVQPVGSPLSLECTVEGTSNPNLYWYRQAAGRGLQLLFYSVGIGQISSEVPQNLSASRPQDRQFILSSKKLLLSDSGFYLCAWSLALGAGATDTQYFGPGTRLTVL.

This sequence joins TRBV29-1 and TRBJ2-3; D might be TRBD1 (5 bases). CDR1 is SQVTM and CDR2 is ANQGSEA in the germline V gene. The CDR3 is 15 amino acids. Deletions cut 4 bases from V and 1 base from J, with 15 bases between. CDR3 region: CSVGGRWGRTDTQYF. The CDR3 DNA sequence: TGCAGCGTTGGGGGCAGGTGGGGCCGCACAGATACGCAGTATTTT.

This clone has more than one count but fewer than ten. This chain uses TRBV7-9 with TRBJ1-5; 7 positions agree with TRBD1. Germline values: CDR1 SEHNR, CDR2 FQNEAQ (reference sequence). Trimming cost V 3 bases and J 7 bases; bases outside gene matches: 6. This CDR3 has 14 amino acids. CDR3 loop: CASSFGQVAQPQHF. The CDR3 DNA reads TGTGCCAGCAGCTTTGGACAGGTCGCCCAGCCCCAGCATTTT.

This clone was recorded a few times. The CDR3 region is CASRETSGRAECYNEQFF. In nucleotides, the CDR3 is TGTGCCAGCAGGGAGACTAGCGGGAGGGCCGAATGTTACAATGAGCAGTTCTTC. This chain uses TRBV11-3 with TRBJ2-1; 14 bases map to TRBD2. This CDR3 comprises 18 residues. Losses at the gene ends were 6 bases for V and 4 bases for J; bases not matched to a gene: 11. Germline V lookup: CDR1 SGHNT, CDR2 YENEEA.

The chain has TRBV14 and TRBJ2-7; D gene uncertain. CDR3 length: 12 residues. Trimming cost V 3 bases and J 0 bases, with 3 bases left between them. Germline values: CDR1 SGHDN, CDR2 FVKESK. CDR3 protein: CASSQSSYEQYF. In DNA, the CDR3 is TGTGCCAGCAGCCAGAGCTCCTACGAGCAGTACTTC.

The CDR3 region has the DNA TGCAGCGTTGAAGGTTCCCTCACTAGCGGGAGGCCCGATACGCAGTATTTT. Its translation: CSVEGSLTSGRPDTQYF. This chain connects TRBV29-1 to TRBJ2-3; the match to TRBD2 covers 12 bases. Germline CDR1 reads SQVTM; CDR2 reads ANQGSEA. The V and J ends lost 1 base and 6 bases, in that order; junction bases with no gene match: 11. The CDR3 spans 17 residues.

In this sample, this clone turned up a few times. This chain connects TRBV7-2 to TRBJ1-6; 7 nucleotides line up with TRBD1. Germline assignment: CDR1 SGHTA and CDR2 FQGNSA. Germline trimming cut 5 bases from V and 9 bases from J; bases unmatched to any gene: 7. This CDR3 has 14 amino acids. The CDR3 protein is CASSVGQAFSPLHF. The DNA for the CDR3 is TGTGCCAGCAGCGTCGGACAGGCCTTTTCACCCCTCCACTTT. Drawing the rest from reference TRBV7-2 and TRBJ1-6, the complete variable domain is GAGVSQSPSNKVTEKGKDVELRCDPISGHTALYWYRQSLGQGLEFLIYFQGNSAPDKSGLPSDRFSAERTGGSVSTLTIQRTQQEDSAVYLCASSVGQAFSPLHFGNGTRLTVT.

About this clone itself: The junction shows a germline mismatch at one end, possibly a read error. The chain links TRBV7-9 to TRBJ2-1; weak D call: TRBD2 (6 bases). The CDR3 has 12 amino acids. Looked up from germline, CDR1 is SEHNR and CDR2 is FQNEAQ (reference sequence). In nucleotides, the CDR3 is TGTTCCAGCAGCTGGGGGACTAATGAGCAGTTCTTC. Amino acid sequence: CSSSWGTNEQFF. Drawing the rest from reference TRBV7-9 and TRBJ2-1, the complete variable domain is DTGVSQNPRHKITKRGQNVTFRCDPISEHNRLYWYRQTLGQGPEFLTYFQNEAQLEKSRLLSDRFSAERPKGSFSTLEIQRTEQGDSAMYLCSSSWGTNEQFFGPGTRLTVL.

The gene calls are TRBV13 and TRBJ2-7; 14 bases align to TRBD2. CDR3 size: 19 residues. V was clipped by 5 bases and J by 6 bases; unmatched bases: 18. Per the germline V gene, CDR1 is PRHDT and CDR2 is FYEKMQ (reference sequence). The CDR3 nucleotides are TGTGCCAGCAGCCCATCGATGGGACTAGCGGGGGAAGGGCCGCCCGAGCAGTACTTC. Residues: CASSPSMGLAGEGPPEQYF.

This clone was seen only a few times. The chain joins TRBV5-4 to TRBJ2-1; tentatively, D is TRBD1 (6 bases). In germline, CDR1 is SGHNT, CDR2 YYREEE (reference sequence). V lost 0 bases and J lost 4, with 14 bases in between. There are 16 residues in the CDR3. In DNA, the CDR3 is TGTGCCAGCAGCTTGGATAGGGGGAATTGGTACAATGAGCAGTTCTTC. Translation gives CASSLDRGNWYNEQFF.

This chain connects TRBV18 to TRBJ2-1, with TRBD2 matching 10 bases. Germline CDR1 reads KGHSH; CDR2 reads LQKENI. Trimming cost V 3 bases and J 15 bases; bases outside gene matches: 17. This CDR3 has 16 amino acids. The DNA of the CDR3 is TGTGCCAGCTCACCCTCCCCGATTCAGCGGGAGGGCTTGAGGTTCTTC. It translates to CASSPSPIQREGLRFF.

V and J are TRBV2 and TRBJ1-1; maybe TRBD1 (6 bases). In germline, CDR1 is SNHLY, CDR2 FYNNEI. Trimming left V 4 bases short and J 1 base short, with 13 bases between. This CDR3 has 15 residues. For the CDR3, the DNA is TGTGCCAGCAGTGTGAACAGGGTTGGGAACACTGAAGCTTTCTTT. Amino acid sequence: CASSVNRVGNTEAFF.

This clone was counted only a few times. The gene calls are TRBV11-2 and TRBJ2-5; D might be TRBD1 (5 bases). Judging by the DNA end, TRBJ2-7 fits better; the J call may be wrong. The CDR3 loop spans 14 amino acids. Looked up from germline, CDR1 is SGHAT and CDR2 is FQNNGV. CDR3 residues: CASSHAGLGYEQYF. CDR3 coding DNA: TGTGCCAGCAGCCATGCAGGGTTGGGCTACGAGCAGTACTTC.

This clone was seen a few times. The chain carries TRBV19 and TRBJ1-3; a possible D gene is TRBD1 (6 bases). The V end was cut by 4 bases, the J end by 4 bases, with 8 bases between. The CDR3 consists of 13 residues. CDR1 and CDR2 (germline): LNHDA, SQIVND (reference sequence). Written as DNA, the CDR3 is TGTGCCAGTAGTACGCAGGGGGGAAACACCATATATTTT. Translation: CASSTQGGNTIYF.

The chain has TRBV14 and TRBJ1-1, with TRBD1 as a possible D gene (5 bases). Deletions cut 0 bases from V and 5 bases from J, with 16 bases between. CDR1 is SGHDN, CDR2 FVKESK, per germline. The CDR3 consists of 16 residues. Here the CDR3 reads CASSQDRPGMHTEAFF. In DNA, the CDR3 is TGTGCCAGCAGCCAAGATCGTCCAGGGATGCATACTGAAGCTTTCTTT.

In this sample, this clone turned up a few times. V is TRBV29-1 and J is TRBJ2-1; D perhaps matches TRBD2 (5 bases). The V and J ends lost 3 bases and 3 bases respectively, with 12 bases between them. Germline CDR1 SQVTM, CDR2 ANQGSEA. This CDR3 has 14 residues. The CDR3 sequence: CSVDQVTSYNEQFF. The CDR3 DNA follows: TGCAGCGTTGATCAGGTCACTAGCTACAATGAGCAGTTCTTC.

CDR3 amino acids: CAGGGSGRAGETQYF. For the CDR3, the DNA is TGTGCCGGCGGAGGTAGCGGGAGGGCCGGGGAGACCCAGTACTTC. The chain uses TRBV7-2 and TRBJ2-5; TRBD2 agrees at 11 bases. With 11 bases clipped from V and 5 bases from J, the junction kept 13 bases outside the gene matches. The CDR3 consists of 15 residues. Germline V lookup: CDR1 SGHTA, CDR2 FQGNSA.

This clone was counted between two and nine times. The chain has TRBV28 and TRBJ1-5; D gene uncertain. The CDR3 runs to 12 residues. V lost 4 bases and J 5 bases, leaving 6 bases between the germline ends. Germline CDR1 MDHEN, CDR2 SYDVKM. CDR3 sequence: CASSSSYQPQHF. CDR3 bases: TGTGCCAGCAGTTCCTCCTATCAGCCCCAGCATTTT.

V and J are TRBV7-2 and TRBJ1-4; 10 bases fit TRBD1. CDR3 length equals 14 residues. Germline V CDR1 and CDR2: SGHTA, FQGNSA. Trimming cost V 5 bases and J 10 bases; bases outside gene matches: 7. This CDR3 is CASSKGTGEAKLFF. CDR3 in DNA: TGTGCCAGCAGCAAAGGGACAGGGGAGGCAAAACTGTTTTTT. The whole variable domain, filled in from reference TRBV7-2 and TRBJ1-4, reads GAGVSQSPSNKVTEKGKDVELRCDPISGHTALYWYRQSLGQGLEFLIYFQGNSAPDKSGLPSDRFSAERTGGSVSTLTIQRTQQEDSAVYLCASSKGTGEAKLFFGSGTQLSVL.

This clone came up a few times. The chain combines TRBV6-5 with TRBJ1-2; TRBD1 aligns across 12 bases. The CDR3 totals 15 residues. Losses at the gene ends were 1 base for V and 10 bases for J; bases not matched to a gene: 7. Per germline, CDR1 MNHEY and CDR2 SVGAGI. CDR3 DNA sequence: TGTGCCAGCAGTTACTTACCGGGACAGGGGGCTTCCTACACCTTC. It codes for CASSYLPGQGASYTF.

This chain links TRBV30 with TRBJ2-2; D ambiguous. The CDR3 is 12 amino acids. From germline, CDR1 is GTSNPN and CDR2 SVGIG (reference sequence). V was cut by 2 bases and J by 5 bases, with 6 bases left in between. The CDR3 bases are TGTGCCTGGAGTCTAGGTACCGGGGAGCTGTTTTTT. Translating it yields CAWSLGTGELFF. Full variable domain (missing parts from reference TRBV30 and TRBJ2-2): SQTIHQWPATLVQPVGSPLSLECTVEGTSNPNLYWYRQAAGRGLQLLFYSVGIGQISSEVPQNLSASRPQDRQFILSSKKLLLSDSGFYLCAWSLGTGELFFGEGSRLTVL.